These 19 T cell receptor beta chains originate from one sample sequenced in a study of CD8+CD57+ T cells in acquired aplastic anemia listed by TCRdb under 2018. Patients chosen for sequencing had shown expansion of CD8+CD57+ cells by flow cytometry. For sequencing, an Illumina HiSeq 2000 was employed. Profiling of TCR beta VDJ combinations and CDR3 sequences used genomic DNA as the template. TCRdb redid the processing of the public reads, applying fastp at Q25 and MiXCR, and retained in-frame beta chains. Every CDR3 protein is listed once, alongside the most common genes and DNA of its rows. This sample lists 190,000 or so distinct CDR3 sequences; around half were detected once. The ten biggest clones cover around 2% of the sample. Sequencing input: sorted CD4+, CD8+, or CD8+CD57+ T cells (not recorded which) from PBMCs. These receptors were taken from a human donor with aplastic anemia.

This rearrangement joins TRBV19 to TRBJ1-1, with D unresolved. CDR1 LNHDA and CDR2 SQIVND come from the germline V gene (reference sequence). This CDR3 region has 15 residues. V was pared by 3 bases and J by 2 bases, with 13 bases between. In nucleotides, the CDR3 is TGTGCCAGTAGTATGAACCACCTTCCTAACACTGAAGCTTTCTTT. This gives the protein CASSMNHLPNTEAFF.

About this clonotype: Relative to the germline gene, one junction end is altered; a read error may explain this. The chain employs TRBV6-1 and TRBJ2-5; no firm D call. This CDR3 has 14 residues. Germline V lookup: CDR1 MNHNS, CDR2 SASEGT. CDR3 coding DNA: TGTGCCATCAGTGAAGGCCAAATGCGGGAGACCCAGTACTTC. Translating it yields CAISEGQMRETQYF.

Turning to this clonotype: The junction departs from germline at one end; a sequencing error may be responsible. The chain recombines TRBV29-1 with TRBJ1-2; TRBD1 matches at 9 bases. The CDR3 contains 14 residues. Germline values: CDR1 SQVTM, CDR2 ANQGSEA. The CDR3 DNA reads as TGCAGCGTTCCCTCGGGACAGGGTAACTGTGGCTACACCTTC. It codes for CSVPSGQGNCGYTF.

Points on this clonotype: One end of the junction is discordant with germline, which a read error may explain. J is TRBJ2-7 and V is TRBV10-2; 7 nucleotides match TRBD2. Germline V gene data show CDR1 as WSHSY and CDR2 as SAAADI. CDR3 length equals 15 residues. CDR3: CASSPSFQRDYEQYF. The CDR3 nucleotides read TGTGCCAGCAGCCCTTCTTTTCAGCGGGACTACGAGCAGTACTTC.

This clonotype was seen only once. This rearrangement joins TRBV20-1 to TRBJ2-5; TRBD1 matches 8 bases. CDR1 and CDR2 (germline): DFQATT, SNEGSKA (reference sequence). The CDR3 spans 14 residues. The V gene end was trimmed by 6 bases and the J gene end by 1 base; junction bases not matched to a gene: 7. The CDR3 region is CSAGPGGVQETQYF. As DNA, the CDR3 is TGCAGTGCGGGACCAGGGGGCGTCCAAGAGACCCAGTACTTC.

The gene calls are TRBV29-1 and TRBJ2-1; D call uncertain. The germline V and J ends were trimmed by 8 bases and 9 bases, with 11 bases remaining between them. CDR1 and CDR2 from the germline V gene are SQVTM and ANQGSEA. There are 10 residues in the CDR3. The DNA of the CDR3 is TGCAGCCCTCTTTTGGTTGAGCAGTTCTTC. This gives the protein CSPLLVEQFF.

The chain employs TRBV2 and TRBJ2-5; D is unresolved. The CDR3 spans 14 residues. V was cut by 6 bases and J by 3 bases, with 14 bases left in between. Germline-derived CDR1 and CDR2 are SNHLY and FYNNEI. The CDR3 DNA reads as TGTGCCAGCAGGTCCAACCCACGAGAAGAGACCCAGTACTTC. Amino acids: CASRSNPREETQYF.

This sequence joins TRBV20-1 and TRBJ1-2, with D possibly matching TRBD1 (5 bases). This CDR3 is built from 15 residues. Trimming stripped 1 base from V and 2 bases from J, with 14 bases between. The germline V gene encodes CDR1 DFQATT and CDR2 SNEGSKA (reference sequence). CDR3 amino acids: CSARAHEGVNYGYTF. The CDR3 DNA follows: TGCAGTGCTAGAGCCCACGAAGGGGTAAACTATGGCTACACCTTC.

In its sample, this clonotype was seen a few times. The CDR3 DNA reads TGTGCCACCAGCAGAGGGACAGCCAACTATGGCTACACCTTC. Translation: CATSRGTANYGYTF. The chain couples TRBV15 to TRBJ1-2; D may be TRBD1 (6 bases). There are 14 residues in the CDR3. Trimming took off 1 base at V and 2 bases at J, with 8 bases between the two ends. Germline V CDR1 and CDR2: LNHNV, YYDKDF (reference sequence).

This clonotype was observed many times. This rearrangement joins TRBV5-1 to TRBJ2-2; 9 nucleotides line up with TRBD2. This CDR3 is 16 amino acids long. Germline V gene lookup returns CDR1 SGHRS and CDR2 YFSETQ. Germline trimming cut 0 bases from V and 3 bases from J; bases unmatched to any gene: 3. The CDR3 DNA reads TGCGCCAGCAGCTTGGATAGCGGGAGTTACACCGGGGAGCTGTTTTTT. It yields the protein CASSLDSGSYTGELFF.

Worth noting for this clonotype: This may be a read error: a much more frequent sequence differs by one nucleotide. The chain couples TRBV10-3 to TRBJ1-2, with D maybe TRBD1 (5 bases). V was trimmed by 11 bases and J by 0 bases, leaving 13 bases between them. The germline CDR1 and CDR2 sequences are ENHRY and SYGVKD. The CDR3 spans 13 residues. The CDR3 DNA reads TGTGCCGGATGGGACGGATCTAACTATGGCTACACCTTC. Its protein is CAGWDGSNYGYTF.

This clonotype occurred a few times. This chain uses TRBV12-3 or TRBV12-4 with TRBJ2-3; tentatively, D is TRBD2 (5 bases). V was clipped by 6 bases and J by 3 bases, with 10 bases between them. The CDR3 contains 13 residues. The CDR3 sequence is CASSQSGTDTQYF. The CDR3 DNA is TGTGCCAGCAGCCAAAGCGGAACAGATACGCAGTATTTT.

This sequence joins TRBV19 and TRBJ1-1; D is unresolved. V dropped 8 bases and J dropped 0 bases, with 10 bases sitting between them. CDR1 and CDR2 (germline): LNHDA, SQIVND (reference sequence). This CDR3 comprises 13 residues. The CDR3 protein is CASQAGLNTEAFF. DNA of the CDR3: TGTGCCAGTCAAGCGGGTCTGAACACTGAAGCTTTCTTT.

The gene calls are TRBV18 and TRBJ1-5, with D uncertain. The germline CDR1 and CDR2 sequences are KGHSH and LQKENI. V gave up 5 bases and J gave up 0 bases, with 11 bases separating them. This CDR3 comprises 15 residues. CDR3 nucleotides: TGTGCCAGCTCAGGCCCCGGAGGTAGCAATCAGCCCCAGCATTTT. Protein: CASSGPGGSNQPQHF.

The chain combines TRBV2 with TRBJ2-3; TRBD2 might be the D (8 bases). With 8 bases removed from V and 6 bases from J, the gap between germline ends came to 18 bases. Germline V lookup: CDR1 SNHLY, CDR2 FYNNEI. The CDR3 runs to 14 residues. CDR3 protein: CASDRAGGRDTQYF. For the CDR3, the DNA is TGTGCCAGCGACAGGGCGGGGGGCCGCGATACGCAGTATTTT.

V usage is TRBV6-2 or TRBV6-3 and J usage is TRBJ1-3; possible D gene TRBD1, 5 bases. Germline V gene lookup returns CDR1 MNHEY and CDR2 SVGEGT. CDR3 length equals 17 residues. Trimming left V 6 bases short and J 3 bases short, with 21 bases between. The CDR3 sequence: CASSYARGAASGNTIYF. CDR3 DNA sequence: TGTGCCAGCAGCTACGCGCGTGGGGCAGCCAGTGGAAACACCATATATTTT.

At least ten counts were recorded for this clonotype. The chain couples TRBV5-4 to TRBJ2-5, with 7 bases matching TRBD1. V shed 6 bases and J 0 bases; nucleotides not matched to a gene: 5. The CDR3 has 14 residues. The germline gives CDR1 SGHNT, CDR2 YYREEE (reference sequence). This CDR3 reads CASTLQGYQETQYF. The DNA of the CDR3 is TGTGCCAGCACCCTACAGGGGTACCAAGAGACCCAGTACTTC.

This clonotype was counted many times. The chain combines TRBV12-3 or TRBV12-4 with TRBJ2-2; 11 bases are shared with TRBD1. V lost 6 bases, J lost 6 bases, and 3 bases stayed unmatched. The CDR3 sequence is 14 residues long. The CDR3 nucleotides read TGTGCCAGCAGCCCGGGACAGGGGGCCGGGGAGCTGTTTTTT. Its protein is CASSPGQGAGELFF.

The table lists this clonotype with a few counts. This chain uses TRBV29-1 with TRBJ1-6; D gene ambiguous. Germline V CDR1 and CDR2: SQVTM, ANQGSEA. There are 11 residues in the CDR3. V was shortened by 1 base and J by 12 bases, with 7 bases between the two germline ends. CDR3 residues: CSVEGRLPLHF. The CDR3 DNA sequence: TGCAGCGTTGAAGGGCGGTTACCCCTCCACTTT. Based on the CDR3 plus reference TRBV29-1 and TRBJ1-6, the full variable domain is SAVISQKPSRDICQRGTSLTIQCQVDSQVTMMFWYRQQPGQSLTLIATANQGSEATYESGFVIDKFPISRPNLTFSTLTVSNMSPEDSSIYLCSVEGRLPLHFGNGTRLTVT.